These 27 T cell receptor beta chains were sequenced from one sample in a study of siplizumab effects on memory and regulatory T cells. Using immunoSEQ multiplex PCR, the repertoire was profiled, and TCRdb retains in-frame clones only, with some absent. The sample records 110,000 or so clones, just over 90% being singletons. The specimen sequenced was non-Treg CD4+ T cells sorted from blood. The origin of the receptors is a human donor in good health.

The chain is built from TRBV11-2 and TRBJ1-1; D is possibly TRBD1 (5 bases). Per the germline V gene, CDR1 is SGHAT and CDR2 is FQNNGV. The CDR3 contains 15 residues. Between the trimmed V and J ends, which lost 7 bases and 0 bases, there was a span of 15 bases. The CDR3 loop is CASTLDGGVNTEAFF. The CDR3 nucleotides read TGTGCCAGCACCCTTGACGGGGGAGTGAACACTGAAGCTTTCTTT.

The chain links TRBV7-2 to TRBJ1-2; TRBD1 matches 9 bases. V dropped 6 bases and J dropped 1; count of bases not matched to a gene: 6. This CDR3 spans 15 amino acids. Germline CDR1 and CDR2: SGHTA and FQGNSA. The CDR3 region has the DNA TGTGCCAGCAGTCCGAGGACAGGGGATAACTATGGCTACACCTTC. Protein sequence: CASSPRTGDNYGYTF.

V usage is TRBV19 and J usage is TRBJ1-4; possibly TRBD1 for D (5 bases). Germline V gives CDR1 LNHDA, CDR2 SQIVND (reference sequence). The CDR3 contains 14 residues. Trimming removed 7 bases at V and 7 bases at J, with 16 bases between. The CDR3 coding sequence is TGTGCCAGTATCCCCCCAGGGAAGACTGAAAAACTGTTTTTT. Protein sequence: CASIPPGKTEKLFF.

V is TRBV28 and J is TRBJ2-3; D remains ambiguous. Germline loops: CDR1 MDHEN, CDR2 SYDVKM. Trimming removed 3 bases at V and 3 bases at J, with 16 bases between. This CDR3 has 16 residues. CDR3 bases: TGTGCCAGCAGTTTGAGCCGGTTAGGTACAACAGATACGCAGTATTTT. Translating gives CASSLSRLGTTDTQYF.

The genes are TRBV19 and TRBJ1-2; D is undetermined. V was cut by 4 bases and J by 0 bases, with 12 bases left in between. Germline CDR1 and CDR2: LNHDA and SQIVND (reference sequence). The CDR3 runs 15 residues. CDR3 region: CASSKQIAANYGYTF. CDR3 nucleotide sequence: TGTGCCAGTAGTAAACAGATTGCAGCTAACTATGGCTACACCTTC.

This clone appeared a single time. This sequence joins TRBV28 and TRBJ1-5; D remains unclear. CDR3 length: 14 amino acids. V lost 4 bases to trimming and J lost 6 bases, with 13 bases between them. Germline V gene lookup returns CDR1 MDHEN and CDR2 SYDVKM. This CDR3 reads CASSSHSAIQPQHF. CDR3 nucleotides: TGTGCCAGCAGTTCTCACTCTGCCATTCAGCCCCAGCATTTT.

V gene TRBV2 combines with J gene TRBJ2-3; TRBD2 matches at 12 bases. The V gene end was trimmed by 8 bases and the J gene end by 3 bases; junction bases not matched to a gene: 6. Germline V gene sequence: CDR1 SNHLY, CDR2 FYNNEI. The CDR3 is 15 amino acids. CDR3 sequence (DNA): TGTGCCAGCGCTGGCACTAGCGGGGGGACAGATACGCAGTATTTT. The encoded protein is CASAGTSGGTDTQYF.

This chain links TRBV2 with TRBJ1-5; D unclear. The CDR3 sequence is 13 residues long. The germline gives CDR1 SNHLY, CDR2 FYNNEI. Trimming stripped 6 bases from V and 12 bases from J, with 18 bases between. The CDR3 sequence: CASREQSTLLQHF. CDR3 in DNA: TGTGCCAGCAGAGAGCAATCTACACTACTCCAGCATTTT.

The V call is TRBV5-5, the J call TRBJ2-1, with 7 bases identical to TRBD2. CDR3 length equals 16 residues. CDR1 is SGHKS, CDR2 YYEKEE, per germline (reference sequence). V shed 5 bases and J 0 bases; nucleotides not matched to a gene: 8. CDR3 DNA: TGTGCCAGCAGGCCTCCCGGGACTAACTCCTACAATGAGCAGTTCTTC. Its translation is CASRPPGTNSYNEQFF.

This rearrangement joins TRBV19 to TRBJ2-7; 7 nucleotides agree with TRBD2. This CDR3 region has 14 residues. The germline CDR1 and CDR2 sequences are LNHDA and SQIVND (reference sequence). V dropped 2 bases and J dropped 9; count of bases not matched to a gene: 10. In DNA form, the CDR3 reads TGTGCCAGTAGTATATCCCGGGAGGATCTAGGGCAGTACTTC. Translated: CASSISREDLGQYF. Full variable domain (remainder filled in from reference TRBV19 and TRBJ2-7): DGGITQSPKYLFRKEGQNVTLSCEQNLNHDAMYWYRQDPGQGLRLIYYSQIVNDFQKGDIAEGYSVSREKKESFPLTVTSAQKNPTAFYLCASSISREDLGQYFGPGTRLTVT.

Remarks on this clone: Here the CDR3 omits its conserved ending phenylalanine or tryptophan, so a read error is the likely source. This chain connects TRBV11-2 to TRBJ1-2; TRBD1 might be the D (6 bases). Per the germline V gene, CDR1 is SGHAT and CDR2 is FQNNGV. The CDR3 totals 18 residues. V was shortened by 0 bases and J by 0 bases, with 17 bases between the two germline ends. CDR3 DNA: TGTGCCAGCAGCTTAGATGGCCCCCGACAGGCGACTAACTATGGCTACACCCTC. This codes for CASSLDGPRQATNYGYTL.

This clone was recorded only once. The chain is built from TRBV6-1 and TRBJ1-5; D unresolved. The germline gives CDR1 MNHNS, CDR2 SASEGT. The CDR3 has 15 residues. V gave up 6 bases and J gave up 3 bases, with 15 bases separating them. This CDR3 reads CASSKYHTANQPQHF. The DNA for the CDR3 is TGTGCCAGCAGCAAATACCACACTGCCAATCAGCCCCAGCATTTT.

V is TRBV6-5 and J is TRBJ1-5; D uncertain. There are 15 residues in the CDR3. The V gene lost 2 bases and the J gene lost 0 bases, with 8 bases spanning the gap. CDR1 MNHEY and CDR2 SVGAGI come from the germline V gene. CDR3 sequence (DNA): TGTGCCAGCAGTTACACCACAGATAGCAATCAGCCCCAGCATTTT. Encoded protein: CASSYTTDSNQPQHF.

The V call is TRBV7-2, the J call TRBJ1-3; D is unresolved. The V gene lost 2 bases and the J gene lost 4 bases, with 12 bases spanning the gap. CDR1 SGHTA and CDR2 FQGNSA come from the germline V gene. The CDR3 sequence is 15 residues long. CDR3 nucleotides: TGTGCCAGCAGCTTAAAGGGAGCAGTAGGAAACACCATATATTTT. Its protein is CASSLKGAVGNTIYF.

The CDR3 reads CASSLYGQTTGELFF. CDR3 coding DNA: TGTGCCAGCAGCTTATATGGACAAACCACCGGGGAGCTGTTTTTT. This sequence joins TRBV7-8 and TRBJ2-2, with D possibly TRBD1 on 5 matching bases. Looked up from germline, CDR1 is SGHVS and CDR2 is FQNEAQ. CDR3 size: 15 residues. V lost 2 bases and J 4 bases, leaving 11 bases between the germline ends.

The CDR3 sequence: CAITGGLGANVLTF. The CDR3 DNA reads as TGTGCCATCACTGGGGGCCTGGGGGCCAACGTCCTGACTTTC. The chain couples TRBV10-3 to TRBJ2-6, with D maybe TRBD1 (6 bases). CDR3 length equals 14 residues. Per the germline V gene, CDR1 is ENHRY and CDR2 is SYGVKD. V dropped 7 bases and J dropped 4 bases, with 11 bases sitting between them.

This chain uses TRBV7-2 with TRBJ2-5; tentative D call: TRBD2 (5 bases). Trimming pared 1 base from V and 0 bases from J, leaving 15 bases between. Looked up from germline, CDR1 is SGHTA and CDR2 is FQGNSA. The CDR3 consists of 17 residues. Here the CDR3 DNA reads TGTGCCAGCAGCTTAGGAGGCAACCGGGGTTACCAAGAGACCCAGTACTTC. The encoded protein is CASSLGGNRGYQETQYF.

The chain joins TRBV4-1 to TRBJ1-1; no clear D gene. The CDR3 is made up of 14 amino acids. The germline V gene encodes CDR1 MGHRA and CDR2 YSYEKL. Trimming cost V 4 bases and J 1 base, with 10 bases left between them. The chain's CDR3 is CASSRPGRNTEAFF. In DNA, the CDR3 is TGCGCCAGCAGCCGTCCGGGGAGGAACACTGAAGCTTTCTTT.

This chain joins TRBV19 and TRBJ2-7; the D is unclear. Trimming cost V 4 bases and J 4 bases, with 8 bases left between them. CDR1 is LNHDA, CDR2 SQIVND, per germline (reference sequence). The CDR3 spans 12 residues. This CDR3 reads CASSNSLYEQYF. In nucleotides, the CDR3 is TGTGCCAGTAGTAACTCACTGTACGAGCAGTACTTC.

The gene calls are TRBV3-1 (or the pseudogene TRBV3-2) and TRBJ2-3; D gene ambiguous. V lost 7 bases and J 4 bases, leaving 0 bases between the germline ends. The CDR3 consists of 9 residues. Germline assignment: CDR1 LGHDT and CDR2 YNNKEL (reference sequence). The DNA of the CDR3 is TGTGCCAGCACAGATACGCAGTATTTT. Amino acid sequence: CASTDTQYF.

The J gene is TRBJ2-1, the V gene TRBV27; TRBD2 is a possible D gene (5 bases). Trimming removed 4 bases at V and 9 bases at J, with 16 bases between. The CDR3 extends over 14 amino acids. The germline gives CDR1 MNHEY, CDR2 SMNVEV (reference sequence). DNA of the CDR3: TGTGCCAGCAGTTCCCCGTTCCCGGGATCTGAGCAGTTCTTC. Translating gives CASSSPFPGSEQFF.

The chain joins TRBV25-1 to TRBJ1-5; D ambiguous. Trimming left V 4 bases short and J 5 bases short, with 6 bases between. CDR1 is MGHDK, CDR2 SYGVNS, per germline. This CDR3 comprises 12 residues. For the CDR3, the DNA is TGTGCCAGCAGTGTCGGCTATCAGCCCCAGCATTTT. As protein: CASSVGYQPQHF.

DNA of the CDR3: TGTGCCAGCAGCTTACGCAGGGGTTATAACTATGGCTACACCTTC. Its protein product is CASSLRRGYNYGYTF. The gene calls are TRBV11-3 and TRBJ1-2; TRBD1 is a possible D gene (6 bases). Germline lookup yields CDR1 SGHNT and CDR2 YENEEA. The CDR3 is 15 amino acids. Trimming removed 2 bases from V and 1 base from J, with 11 bases in between.

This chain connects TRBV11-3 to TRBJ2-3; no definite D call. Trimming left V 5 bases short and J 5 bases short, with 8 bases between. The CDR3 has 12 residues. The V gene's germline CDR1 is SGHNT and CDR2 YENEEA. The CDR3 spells CASSPDRDTQYF. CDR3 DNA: TGTGCCAGCAGCCCGGATCGAGATACGCAGTATTTT.

The CDR3 nucleotides read TGTGCCAGCGCCGGACAGGGGTCAGATACGCAGTATTTT. This encodes CASAGQGSDTQYF. The chain carries TRBV2 and TRBJ2-3; the match to TRBD1 covers 9 bases. From germline, CDR1 is SNHLY and CDR2 FYNNEI. The CDR3 extends over 13 amino acids. After removal of 8 bases from V and 4 bases from J, the junction contained 4 bases not matched to a gene. The variable domain in full, with the rest retrieved from reference TRBV2 and TRBJ2-3, is EPEVTQTPSHQVTQMGQEVILRCVPISNHLYFYWYRQILGQKVEFLVSFYNNEISEKSEIFDDQFSVERPDGSNFTLKIRSTKLEDSAMYFCASAGQGSDTQYFGPGTRLTVL.

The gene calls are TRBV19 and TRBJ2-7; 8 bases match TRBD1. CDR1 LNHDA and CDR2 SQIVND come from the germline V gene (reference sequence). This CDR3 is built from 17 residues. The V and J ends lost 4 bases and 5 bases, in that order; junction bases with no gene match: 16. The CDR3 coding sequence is TGTGCCAGTAGTACCTTCTACGCCGCAGGGGGCAGGGACGAGCAGTACTTC. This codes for CASSTFYAAGGRDEQYF.

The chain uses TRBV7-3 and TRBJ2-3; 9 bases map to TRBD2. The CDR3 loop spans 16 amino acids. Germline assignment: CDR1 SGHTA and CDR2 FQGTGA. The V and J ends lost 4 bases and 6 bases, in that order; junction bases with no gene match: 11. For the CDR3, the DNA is TGTGCCAGCAGCTCTCTAGCGGGGTTAGCGGAGGATACGCAGTATTTT. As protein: CASSSLAGLAEDTQYF.